A single sample gave rise to the 29 T cell receptor beta chains below, sequenced in a study of glioma-infiltrating T cells (TCRdb year 2016). The sequencer listed for this sample is Illumina MiSeq. The iRepertoire nested amplicon-rescue multiplex PCR (arm-PCR) platform was used to amplify TCR alpha and beta CDR3 regions from RNA. The public reads were reanalyzed by TCRdb: fastp trimming at Q25, MiXCR alignment, in-frame beta chains only. A single entry per CDR3 protein holds the most common genes and DNA from its merged rows. A total of over 70,000 distinct CDR3 sequences appear in this sample, 20% to 25% of them only once. The ten largest clonotypes hold over 5.5% of the sample. Source material: glioma tissue, nonneoplastic brain tissue, or PBMCs (not recorded which). The source is a human donor with low-grade glioma or glioblastoma, undergoing nonglioma brain surgery, or in good health (not recorded which).

This chain connects TRBV11-1 to TRBJ2-3, with 9 nucleotides matching TRBD2. Germline V gene lookup returns CDR1 SGHAT and CDR2 FQDESV (reference sequence). The J segment lost 4 bases and the V segment lost 3 bases, leaving 5 bases of the junction unmatched. This CDR3 has 15 residues. The CDR3 sequence is CASSFSGRSSDTQYF. In DNA form, the CDR3 reads TGTGCCAGCAGCTTCAGCGGGAGGTCTTCAGATACGCAGTATTTT.

This clonotype was seen many times. The chain links TRBV14 to TRBJ1-2; D possibly corresponds to TRBD1 (6 bases). The CDR3 spans 14 residues. CDR1 and CDR2 from the germline V gene are SGHDN and FVKESK. V lost 0 bases to trimming and J lost 6 bases, with 11 bases between them. The DNA of the CDR3 is TGTGCCAGCAGCCAAGATCTCAGGGGTAATGGCTACACCTTC. This translates into CASSQDLRGNGYTF.

About this clonotype itself: A much larger clone differs by one base, so this may be a read error. CDR3 residues: CASSVSPRRDGYTF. In DNA, the CDR3 is TGTGCCAGCAGCGTTTCGCCTAGGCGGGATGGCTACACCTTC. V gene TRBV9 combines with J gene TRBJ1-2, with D hard to call. CDR3 size: 14 residues. Trimming pared 2 bases from V and 6 bases from J, leaving 14 bases between. The germline gives CDR1 SGDLS, CDR2 YYNGEE.

The gene calls are TRBV5-6 and TRBJ1-6, with D unresolved. There are 14 residues in the CDR3. Germline V gene lookup returns CDR1 SGHDT and CDR2 YYEEEE. V was clipped by 5 bases and J by 0 bases, with 6 bases between them. The DNA of the CDR3 is TGTGCCAGCAGAGCTAGCTCCTATAATTCACCCCTCCACTTT. Translation gives CASRASSYNSPLHF.

This clonotype was counted ten times or more. The rearrangement links TRBV28 to TRBJ1-5; perhaps TRBD1 as D (5 bases). The ends were cut back, 9 bases at V and 2 bases at J, with 11 bases in the middle. Looked up from germline, CDR1 is MDHEN and CDR2 is SYDVKM. The CDR3 sequence is 13 residues long. CDR3 sequence (DNA): TGTGCCAGTCGGGGGGGTGGCAATCAGCCCCAGCATTTT. Translated, it gives CASRGGGNQPQHF.

There are many counts of this clonotype. The chain has TRBV27 and TRBJ2-7, with 11 bases matching TRBD2. This CDR3 is 19 amino acids long. The germline gives CDR1 MNHEY, CDR2 SMNVEV (reference sequence). Trimming removed 5 bases from V and 6 bases from J; junction bases left unmatched: 21. CDR3 nucleotides: TGTGCCAGCAGTGTTACCGGGACTAGCGGCACTCGATGGTCTAGCGAGCAGTACTTC. Translated: CASSVTGTSGTRWSSEQYF.

This clonotype turned up a few times. A clone one base away is much larger, so this may be a read error. This chain links TRBV18 with TRBJ2-7, with 7 positions matching TRBD2. The V segment lost 0 bases and the J segment 2 bases; nucleotides outside the gene matches: 4. Germline-derived CDR1 and CDR2 are KGHSH and LQKENI. This CDR3 is 15 amino acids long. The CDR3 loop reads CASSPPVSGPYEQYF. The CDR3 nucleotides read TGTGCCAGCTCACCACCCGTTAGCGGGCCCTACGAGCAGTACTTC.

About this clonotype itself: A much larger clone lies a single base off, so this may be a read error. The chain links TRBV19 to TRBJ2-3, with 9 bases lining up with TRBD1. Unmatched junction bases numbered 14, after V lost 5 bases and J lost 8 bases. There are 16 residues in the CDR3. Germline V gives CDR1 LNHDA, CDR2 SQIVND (reference sequence). The CDR3 sequence: CASSLGQGRTGGTQYF. Written as DNA, the CDR3 is TGTGCCAGTAGTTTAGGACAGGGGAGGACCGGGGGTACGCAGTATTTT.

V gene TRBV18 combines with J gene TRBJ1-1, with TRBD1 identical over 9 bases. Germline V gene sequence: CDR1 KGHSH, CDR2 LQKENI. This CDR3 comprises 14 residues. The ends lost 4 bases at V and 2 bases at J; junction bases unmatched: 2. CDR3 protein: CASSQTGGNTEAFF. The CDR3 DNA reads TGTGCCAGCTCACAGACAGGGGGAAACACTGAAGCTTTCTTT.

The V and J genes are TRBV4-2 and TRBJ2-1, with 8 bases lining up with TRBD1. The germline CDR1 and CDR2 sequences are LGHNA and YNFKEQ. Trimming cost V 4 bases and J 10 bases; bases outside gene matches: 12. CDR3 length equals 15 residues. In DNA form, the CDR3 reads TGTGCCAGCAGCCCCGAGACAGGGGCGGGGATCGAGCAGTTCTTC. Translation: CASSPETGAGIEQFF.

The table lists this clonotype with a few counts. J is TRBJ2-7 and V is TRBV12-3 or TRBV12-4; 9 bases agree with TRBD2. The CDR3 contains 16 residues. V was clipped by 2 bases and J by 5 bases; unmatched bases: 10. CDR3 sequence (DNA): TGTGCCAGCAGTTTATGGGGGACTAGCTCTGGGGACGAGCAGTACTTC. Its translation: CASSLWGTSSGDEQYF.

The chain is built from TRBV5-1 and TRBJ2-6, with D maybe TRBD2 (6 bases). The CDR3 has 15 residues. V was shortened by 4 bases and J by 1 base, with 9 bases between the two germline ends. Germline loops: CDR1 SGHRS, CDR2 YFSETQ. In DNA form, the CDR3 reads TGCGCCAGCAGCACCGGGGGATCTGGGGCCAACGTCCTGACTTTC. Encoded protein: CASSTGGSGANVLTF.

The chain recombines TRBV6-2 or TRBV6-3 with TRBJ1-3, with D tentatively TRBD1 (5 bases). Trimming took off 6 bases at V and 4 bases at J, with 13 bases between the two ends. This CDR3 contains 14 residues. From germline, CDR1 is MNHEY and CDR2 SVGEGT. The CDR3 is CASSPGFLGNTIYF. The CDR3, as DNA: TGTGCCAGCAGCCCAGGGTTCTTGGGAAACACCATATATTTT.

Note on this clonotype: Being one base from a much bigger clone, this may be a read error. This chain joins TRBV5-4 and TRBJ1-2; D gene ambiguous. The V end lost 0 bases, the J end lost 2 bases, and 8 bases lay between the germline ends. The CDR3 runs 14 residues. CDR1 is SGHNT, CDR2 YYREEE, per germline (reference sequence). The CDR3 DNA follows: TGTGCCAGCAGCTTGGGGGAGACAAACTATGGCTACACCTTC. Translating gives CASSLGETNYGYTF.

This clonotype came up many times. The chain couples TRBV2 to TRBJ1-1, with TRBD1 matching 7 bases. Germline CDR1 reads SNHLY; CDR2 reads FYNNEI. V lost 7 bases and J lost 3; bases outside the gene matches: 2. The CDR3 runs to 12 residues. The CDR3 nucleotides are TGTGCCAGCAAAACAGGGGACACTGAAGCTTTCTTT. It is translated as CASKTGDTEAFF.

In its sample, this clonotype was seen many times. The rearrangement joins TRBV27 to TRBJ2-7; D uncertain. This CDR3 has 13 amino acids. Germline CDR1 reads MNHEY; CDR2 reads SMNVEV (reference sequence). The V end lost 3 bases, the J end lost 3 bases, and 9 bases lay between the germline ends. In DNA, the CDR3 is TGTGCCAGCAGTTTGGGCAGAGTCTACGAGCAGTACTTC. Protein: CASSLGRVYEQYF.

The chain joins TRBV18 to TRBJ2-7; the match to TRBD2 covers 9 bases. CDR1 and CDR2 from the germline V gene are KGHSH and LQKENI. Trimming removed 4 bases from V and 1 base from J; junction bases left unmatched: 8. CDR3 length: 16 amino acids. CDR3 sequence (DNA): TGTGCCAGCTCACTTGTCGCGGGAGGGATATCCTACGAGCAGTACTTC. Translating it yields CASSLVAGGISYEQYF.

Written as DNA, the CDR3 is TGTGCCAGCAGTCCCTCCGCCGTAGGCAATCAGCCCCAGCATTTT. This encodes CASSPSAVGNQPQHF. The chain links TRBV27 to TRBJ1-5; D not resolved. The CDR3 contains 15 residues. Looked up from germline, CDR1 is MNHEY and CDR2 is SMNVEV (reference sequence). Trimming removed 5 bases at V and 2 bases at J, with 13 bases between.

This clonotype showed up many times. V is TRBV2 and J is TRBJ2-1, with TRBD1 identical over 8 bases. V lost 6 bases, J lost 7 bases, and 8 bases stayed unmatched. CDR1 and CDR2 from the germline V gene are SNHLY and FYNNEI. CDR3 length: 14 residues. The CDR3 region is CASSRTGRVNEQFF. The CDR3, as DNA: TGTGCCAGCAGCAGGACAGGGAGAGTGAATGAGCAGTTCTTC.

About this clonotype: The junction shows a germline mismatch at one end, possibly a read error. The V and J genes are TRBV20-1 and TRBJ2-5; possible D gene TRBD1, 6 bases. The length of the CDR3 is 15 residues. CDR1 is DFQATT, CDR2 SNEGSKA, per germline (reference sequence). The DNA of the CDR3 is TGCAGTGCTAGAGATTGGGACATGTTAAAAGAGTCCCAGTACTTC. It translates to CSARDWDMLKESQYF.

This clonotype was observed a few times. J is TRBJ1-1 and V is TRBV2, with D possibly being TRBD1 (6 bases). CDR3 length: 13 amino acids. From germline, CDR1 is SNHLY and CDR2 FYNNEI. Trimming shortened V by 7 bases and J by 1 base, and 10 bases separated the two germline ends. CDR3 coding DNA: TGTGCCAGCACGGGACAAACGAACACTGAAGCTTTCTTT. Its translation is CASTGQTNTEAFF.

With regard to this clonotype: Given a much more abundant clone one base away, this may be a read error. The chain combines TRBV6-1 with TRBJ1-3; D not certain. The CDR3 has 15 amino acids. The V end lost 7 bases, the J end lost 4 bases, and 17 bases lay between the germline ends. Germline values: CDR1 MNHNS, CDR2 SASEGT. The CDR3 spells CASTPLGIDGNTIYF. The CDR3 bases are TGTGCCAGCACCCCGTTGGGCATCGACGGAAACACCATATATTTT.

This clonotype was seen at least ten times. The chain employs TRBV25-1 and TRBJ2-7, with D perhaps matching TRBD1 or TRBD2 (5 bases each). This CDR3 is built from 14 residues. Germline V CDR1 and CDR2: MGHDK, SYGVNS. V was shortened by 8 bases and J by 1 base, with 15 bases between the two germline ends. This CDR3 is CASARGRRSYEQYF. DNA for the CDR3: TGTGCCAGCGCCCGGGGCAGGAGGTCCTACGAGCAGTACTTC.

This clonotype was counted at least ten times. The V and J genes are TRBV6-1 and TRBJ1-6; no clear D. Deletions cut 4 bases from V and 0 bases from J, with 13 bases between. CDR1 MNHNS and CDR2 SASEGT come from the germline V gene. The CDR3 consists of 17 residues. The CDR3 sequence: CASSGTILSSYNSPLHF. In DNA form, the CDR3 reads TGTGCCAGCAGTGGCACAATTTTGAGCTCCTATAATTCACCCCTCCACTTT.

The chain is built from TRBV11-2 and TRBJ1-3; D might be TRBD1 (6 bases). This CDR3 contains 14 residues. V was cut by 5 bases and J by 1 base, with 9 bases left in between. CDR1 is SGHAT and CDR2 is FQNNGV in the germline V gene. As DNA, the CDR3 is TGTGCCAGCAGCACAGGGATGTCTGGAAACACCATATATTTT. Its translation is CASSTGMSGNTIYF.

The chain carries TRBV27 and TRBJ2-7; no reliable D call. The CDR3 consists of 8 residues. From germline, CDR1 is MNHEY and CDR2 SMNVEV (reference sequence). This CDR3 reads CVSNEQYF. The CDR3 DNA follows: TGTGTTAGCAACGAGCAGTACTTC.

This clonotype was found a few times. This rearrangement joins TRBV5-1 to TRBJ1-4; D gene uncertain. The CDR3 length is 14 residues. From germline, CDR1 is SGHRS and CDR2 YFSETQ. The V end was cut by 1 base, the J end by 4 bases, with 8 bases between. The DNA of the CDR3 is TGCGCCAGCAGCTTGCCCTCCAGTAATGAAAAACTGTTTTTT. Its translation: CASSLPSSNEKLFF.

About this clonotype: A read error is likely, as this CDR3 ends without the conserved phenylalanine or tryptophan. The chain has TRBV4-2 and TRBJ2-4; D unresolved. V was shortened by 0 bases and J by 3 bases, with 18 bases between the two germline ends. The CDR3 consists of 18 residues. CDR1 is LGHNA, CDR2 YNFKEQ, per germline. The CDR3 DNA reads as TGTGCCAGCAGCCAAGATGGTACCAGCCACCTTATCAAAAACATTCAGTACATC. It yields the protein CASSQDGTSHLIKNIQYI.

Turning to this clonotype: One base away lies a much larger clone, so this may be a sequencing read error. The V call is TRBV10-2, the J call TRBJ1-2, with a possible D match to TRBD1 (5 bases). Germline CDR1 WSHSY, CDR2 SAAADI. Trimming left V 3 bases short and J 2 bases short, with 13 bases between. This CDR3 has 15 residues. CDR3 residues: CASSDLVQDNYGYTF. Written as DNA, the CDR3 is TGCGCCAGCAGTGACCTCGTACAGGACAACTATGGCTACACCTTC.